What follows are 15 T cell receptor beta chains derived from one specimen sequenced in a study of CD8+CD57+ T cells in acquired aplastic anemia (dated by TCRdb to 2016 to 2018). Expansion of CD8+CD57+ cells had been shown by flow cytometry in the patients chosen for sequencing. The data were produced on an Illumina HiSeq 2000. Genomic DNA served as template for TCR beta VDJ combination and CDR3 sequence profiling. TCRdb reprocessing: public reads trimmed at Q25 with fastp, clones called with MiXCR, in-frame beta chains kept. CDR3 protein sequences are deduplicated, and each keeps its most common genes and DNA. This sample comprises 200,000 or so distinct CDR3 sequences, approximately 51% of them detected only once. The leading ten clones occupy 15% to 20% of the sample. Sequencing used sorted CD4+, CD8+, or CD8+CD57+ T cells (not recorded which) from PBMCs. All receptors come from a human donor with aplastic anemia.

Comments on this clonotype: It may be a read error: a sequence one base away is much more abundant. The chain has TRBV19 and TRBJ1-1; D is unclear. Looked up from germline, CDR1 is LNHDA and CDR2 is SQIVND (reference sequence). The CDR3 length is 13 residues. Here the CDR3 DNA reads TGTGCCAGTAGTATCGACGGAAACACTGAAGTTTTCTTT. Its protein product is CASSIDGNTEVFF.

This clonotype occurred many times. J is TRBJ2-7 and V is TRBV20-1; D is perhaps TRBD1 (6 bases). Deletions cut 0 bases from V and 3 bases from J, with 15 bases between. CDR3 size: 15 residues. The V gene's germline CDR1 is DFQATT and CDR2 SNEGSKA (reference sequence). CDR3 residues: CSARDARDIVYEQYF. CDR3 DNA: TGCAGTGCTAGAGATGCCCGGGACATAGTCTACGAGCAGTACTTC.

In its sample, this clonotype was seen once. A much larger clone is a single base away; this may be a read error. This rearrangement joins TRBV5-1 to TRBJ2-2; TRBD2 agrees at 7 bases. Unmatched junction bases numbered 9, after V lost 3 bases and J lost 1 base. Germline V CDR1 and CDR2: SGHRS, YFSETQ. The CDR3 covers 17 residues. Here the CDR3 reads CASSSQTERGNTGELFF. CDR3 nucleotide sequence: TGCGCCAGCAGCTCGCAGACAGAGCGGGGGAACACCGGGGAGCTGTTTTTT.

In its sample, this clonotype was seen many times. The chain joins TRBV6-1 to TRBJ1-3; the D is unclear. Germline V gene data show CDR1 as MNHNS and CDR2 as SASEGT. V lost 8 bases and J lost 2, with 10 bases in between. CDR3 length: 13 residues. The CDR3 coding sequence is TGTGCCAGCCTCTGGACCGCTGGAAACACCATATATTTT. It is translated as CASLWTAGNTIYF.

The chain combines TRBV20-1 with TRBJ2-6; 9 positions agree with TRBD1. This CDR3 has 16 amino acids. With 6 bases clipped from V and 2 bases from J, the junction kept 8 bases outside the gene matches. Germline values: CDR1 DFQATT, CDR2 SNEGSKA (reference sequence). This CDR3 is CSAETGGRTGANVLTF. In nucleotides, the CDR3 is TGCAGTGCCGAAACAGGGGGCAGAACTGGGGCCAACGTCCTGACTTTC.

This clonotype was detected ten times or more. The chain couples TRBV7-2 to TRBJ1-4, with D unresolved. Germline-derived CDR1 and CDR2 are SGHTA and FQGNSA. V lost 0 bases and J lost 1, with 0 bases in between. CDR3 length: 13 amino acids. The CDR3, as DNA: TGTGCCAGCAGCTTAGCAACTAATGAAAAACTGTTTTTT. Protein product: CASSLATNEKLFF.

The rearrangement joins TRBV2 to TRBJ1-6; tentative D call: TRBD1 (5 bases). In germline, CDR1 is SNHLY, CDR2 FYNNEI. The CDR3 length is 16 residues. Trimming cost V 7 bases and J 1 base, with 14 bases left between them. CDR3 sequence reads: CASTMDGGSYNSPLHF. The CDR3 DNA follows: TGTGCCAGCACCATGGACGGGGGTTCCTATAATTCACCCCTCCACTTT.

As regards this clonotype: Mismatch with germline at one junction end may stem from a read error. V and J are TRBV2 and TRBJ2-7; D is unresolved. The germline V gene encodes CDR1 SNHLY and CDR2 FYNNEI. The CDR3 extends over 12 amino acids. The CDR3 sequence: CASSESGYKQYF. The DNA of the CDR3 is TGTGCCAGCAGTGAGTCAGGCTACAAGCAGTACTTC.

Notes on this clonotype: A junction end diverges from the germline sequence, so it may reflect a read error. The rearrangement uses TRBV7-9 and TRBJ1-1; unclear D gene. Germline CDR1 reads SEHNR; CDR2 reads FQNEAQ (reference sequence). This CDR3 comprises 12 residues. The CDR3 loop reads CASSLGVTEASF. For the CDR3, the DNA is TGTGCCAGCAGCTTAGGAGTCACTGAAGCTTCCTTT.

This chain uses TRBV10-3 with TRBJ2-5; D perhaps matches TRBD2 (5 bases). The V gene lost 8 bases and the J gene lost 5 bases, with 15 bases spanning the gap. The germline CDR1 and CDR2 sequences are ENHRY and SYGVKD. This CDR3 contains 13 residues. The CDR3 protein is CAIFSGFEETQYF. The CDR3 nucleotides read TGTGCCATCTTCTCGGGATTCGAGGAGACCCAGTACTTC.

This clonotype was recorded once. The V and J genes are TRBV7-2 and TRBJ2-3; D is possibly TRBD2 (7 bases). V lost 8 bases, J lost 6 bases, and 21 bases lay in between. Germline loops: CDR1 SGHTA, CDR2 FQGNSA. This CDR3 has 15 residues. The CDR3, as DNA: TGTGCCAGCGGCCTAGGGGGGGGGGGGGGGGATACGCAGTATTTT. Translating gives CASGLGGGGGDTQYF.

This clonotype was detected ten times or more. The V call is TRBV6-1, the J call TRBJ2-7, with TRBD1 as a possible D gene (6 bases). This CDR3 has 13 amino acids. Germline lookup yields CDR1 MNHNS and CDR2 SASEGT. With 5 bases removed from V and 7 bases from J, the gap between germline ends came to 15 bases. CDR3 in amino acids: CASSRAGAGEQYF. The CDR3 DNA follows: TGTGCCAGCAGTAGGGCAGGGGCTGGTGAGCAGTACTTC.

This clonotype was seen repeatedly, ten times or more. J is TRBJ1-1 and V is TRBV11-2; 7 positions match TRBD1. From germline, CDR1 is SGHAT and CDR2 FQNNGV. The trim removed 3 bases at V and 1 base at J, leaving 2 bases unmatched. The CDR3 totals 14 residues. CDR3 coding DNA: TGTGCCAGCAGCTTTAGGACAGGGAACACTGAAGCTTTCTTT. Translating gives CASSFRTGNTEAFF.

This clonotype appeared many times. The chain carries TRBV9 and TRBJ2-2; the D gene is possibly TRBD2 (6 bases). CDR3 length: 17 residues. Trimming removed 0 bases from V and 4 bases from J, with 16 bases in between. Germline CDR1 reads SGDLS; CDR2 reads YYNGEE. Here the CDR3 reads CASSVAGRGLSTGELFF. The CDR3 DNA sequence: TGTGCCAGCAGCGTAGCTGGACGGGGACTGAGCACCGGGGAGCTGTTTTTT.

V usage is TRBV7-2 and J usage is TRBJ2-3; a weak D match, TRBD1 (6 bases). V lost 5 bases to trimming and J lost 11 bases, with 17 bases between them. This CDR3 is 13 amino acids long. CDR1 is SGHTA, CDR2 FQGNSA, per germline. CDR3 nucleotide sequence: TGTGCCAGCAGCCTGGCAGGGGTTGTGAGGCAGTATTTT. This sequence encodes CASSLAGVVRQYF.